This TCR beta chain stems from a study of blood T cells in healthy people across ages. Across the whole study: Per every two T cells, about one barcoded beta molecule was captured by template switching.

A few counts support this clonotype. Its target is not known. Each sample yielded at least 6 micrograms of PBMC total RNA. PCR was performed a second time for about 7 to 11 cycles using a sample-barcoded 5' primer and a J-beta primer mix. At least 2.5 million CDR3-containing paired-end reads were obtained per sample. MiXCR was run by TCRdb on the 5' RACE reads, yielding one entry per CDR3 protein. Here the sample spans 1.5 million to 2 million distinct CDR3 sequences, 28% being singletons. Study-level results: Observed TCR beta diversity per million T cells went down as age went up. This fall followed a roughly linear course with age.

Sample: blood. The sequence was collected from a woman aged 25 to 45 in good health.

As DNA, the CDR3 is TGTGCCAGCAGGACTAGCGGGCCCCAAGAGACCCAGTACTTC. Amino acids: CASRTSGPQETQYF. This chain joins TRBV11-2 and TRBJ2-5; 10 bases match TRBD2. Unmatched junction bases numbered 2, after V lost 6 bases and J lost 1 base. Per the germline V gene, CDR1 is SGHAT and CDR2 is FQNNGV. The CDR3 runs to 14 residues.